A single T cell receptor beta chain is shown here with its context. Its specificity is not known. The data stem from a study of response to subunit inactivated influenza vaccine. Study-wide results and limits: T cells newly recruited by each seasonal influenza vaccination are few, the authors suggested.

TCRdb itself ran the RT-PCR reads through MiXCR, one entry per CDR3 protein. The sample records just under 250,000 distinct CDR3 sequences, approximately 12% being singletons. The sample was non-naive T cells sorted from PBMCs, taken 14 days before vaccination. The receptor comes from a man between 45 and 60 years old who received an inactivated influenza vaccine.

The CDR3 nucleotides are TGTGCCAGCAGCTTAAGAGGGACAGGGTCAACCTTCTCCGGGGAGCTGTTTTTT. Protein product: CASSLRGTGSTFSGELFF. This chain uses TRBV7-8 with TRBJ2-2, with 9 bases that match TRBD1. Germline values: CDR1 SGHVS, CDR2 FQNEAQ. Losses at the gene ends were 2 bases for V and 6 bases for J; bases not matched to a gene: 13. This CDR3 has 18 residues.